The 14 T cell receptor beta chains below all came from one sample that was sequenced in a study of blood T cell repertoires in COVID-19. The data were produced by immunoSEQ multiplex PCR, yet TCRdb's version contains in-frame clones alone and is incomplete. The table includes 250,000 or so clones, 90% to 95% detected once. Sequenced: PBMCs or T cells enriched from blood (not recorded which). All receptors derive from a human donor in a cohort exposed to, infected with or recovered from COVID-19 (not recorded which). The donor label of this sample is uncertain.

The chain combines TRBV19 with TRBJ2-1, with D perhaps TRBD1 (5 bases). There are 13 residues in the CDR3. V was clipped by 5 bases and J by 8 bases, with 13 bases between them. Germline CDR1 reads LNHDA; CDR2 reads SQIVND (reference sequence). CDR3 nucleotide sequence: TGTGCCAGTAGTGTGGCCAGGGTGGATGAGCAGTTCTTC. Its translation: CASSVARVDEQFF.

The V and J genes are TRBV11-2 and TRBJ2-2; 9 positions agree with TRBD1. Germline V CDR1 and CDR2: SGHAT, FQNNGV. Losses at the gene ends were 3 bases for V and 4 bases for J; bases not matched to a gene: 6. This CDR3 comprises 16 residues. The CDR3 sequence: CASSFDRGYGTGELFF. The CDR3 DNA reads TGTGCCAGCAGCTTTGACAGGGGGTATGGCACCGGGGAGCTGTTTTTT. The variable domain in full, with the rest retrieved from reference TRBV11-2 and TRBJ2-2, is EAGVAQSPRYKIIEKRQSVAFWCNPISGHATLYWYQQILGQGPKLLIQFQNNGVVDDSQLPKDRFSAERLKGVDSTLKIQPAKLEDSAVYLCASSFDRGYGTGELFFGEGSRLTVL.

V usage is TRBV30 and J usage is TRBJ1-6, with TRBD1 identical over 8 bases. CDR3 size: 14 residues. V was pared by 7 bases and J by 9 bases, with 11 bases of the junction left unmatched. Germline lookup yields CDR1 GTSNPN and CDR2 SVGIG (reference sequence). Written as DNA, the CDR3 is TGTGCCTATAACCCCGGGACAGGTGTTTCACCCCTCCACTTT. Residues: CAYNPGTGVSPLHF. Together with reference TRBV30 and TRBJ1-6, the CDR3 gives the full variable domain: SQTIHQWPATLVQPVGSPLSLECTVEGTSNPNLYWYRQAAGRGLQLLFYSVGIGQISSEVPQNLSASRPQDRQFILSSKKLLLSDSGFYLCAYNPGTGVSPLHFGNGTRLTVT.

The chain couples TRBV27 to TRBJ1-1; a possible D gene is TRBD1 (6 bases). V lost 5 bases and J 5 bases, leaving 15 bases between the germline ends. CDR3 size: 14 residues. Per germline, CDR1 MNHEY and CDR2 SMNVEV (reference sequence). CDR3 protein: CASSPREGGTEAFF. DNA of the CDR3: TGTGCCAGCAGTCCCCGGGAGGGGGGGACTGAAGCTTTCTTT.

This chain links TRBV2 with TRBJ1-2; D might be TRBD1 (6 bases). CDR1 SNHLY and CDR2 FYNNEI come from the germline V gene. This CDR3 spans 13 amino acids. V lost 6 bases, J lost 9 bases, and 17 bases lay in between. CDR3 DNA sequence: TGTGCCAGCAGGGGATGGACAGCCCATCGCTACACCTTC. This codes for CASRGWTAHRYTF.

This rearrangement joins TRBV28 to TRBJ1-2, with TRBD1 as a possible D gene (6 bases). This CDR3 has 17 residues. The V end lost 4 bases, the J end lost 4 bases, and 22 bases lay between the germline ends. Looked up from germline, CDR1 is MDHEN and CDR2 is SYDVKM. CDR3 in DNA: TGTGCCAGCAGTTCCCCAACCATGGACAGCCACGGCTATGGCTACACCTTC. Translated: CASSSPTMDSHGYGYTF.

As DNA, the CDR3 is TGCAGCGCCGCGGATTCCTCTGGAAACACCATATATTTT. It specifies CSAADSSGNTIYF. The chain couples TRBV29-1 to TRBJ1-3; D uncertain. CDR1 and CDR2 (germline): SQVTM, ANQGSEA. Trimming took off 7 bases at V and 0 bases at J, with 10 bases between the two ends. This CDR3 comprises 13 residues.

The rearrangement joins TRBV12-3 or TRBV12-4 to TRBJ1-3; D is undetermined. This CDR3 contains 12 residues. Trimming took 5 bases from V and 11 from J, leaving 13 bases between them. Here the CDR3 DNA reads TGTGCCAGCAGTACCGGACGGCGGGCCATATATTTT. This codes for CASSTGRRAIYF.

The chain carries TRBV5-1 and TRBJ2-7, with 10 nucleotides matching TRBD1. The CDR3 runs to 14 residues. Trimming cost V 5 bases and J 0 bases; bases outside gene matches: 2. The V gene's germline CDR1 is SGHRS and CDR2 YFSETQ. CDR3 DNA sequence: TGCGCCAGCAGGACAGGGGGCAACTCCTACGAGCAGTACTTC. Translated, it gives CASRTGGNSYEQYF. Full variable domain (rest looked up from reference TRBV5-1 and TRBJ2-7): KAGVTQTPRYLIKTRGQQVTLSCSPISGHRSVSWYQQTPGQGLQFLFEYFSETQRNKGNFPGRFSGRQFSNSRSEMNVSTLELGDSALYLCASRTGGNSYEQYFGPGTRLTVT.

The rearrangement links TRBV5-1 to TRBJ1-2; tentatively, D is TRBD1 (5 bases). Germline values: CDR1 SGHRS, CDR2 YFSETQ. Trimming took off 1 base at V and 6 bases at J, with 10 bases between the two ends. The CDR3 covers 13 residues. The CDR3 loop reads CASSLFLGDGYTF. DNA for the CDR3: TGCGCCAGCAGCTTGTTTCTAGGGGATGGCTACACCTTC.

CDR3 residues: CASSVEGVSYNEQFF. DNA for the CDR3: TGTGCCAGCAGCGTAGAAGGGGTTTCCTACAATGAGCAGTTCTTC. This chain connects TRBV9 to TRBJ2-1; a weak D match, TRBD1 (5 bases). V lost 0 bases and J lost 1, with 8 bases in between. The CDR3 is 15 residues long. Per the germline V gene, CDR1 is SGDLS and CDR2 is YYNGEE.

This rearrangement joins TRBV4-1 to TRBJ2-7; D may be TRBD1 (6 bases). V was cut by 4 bases and J by 1 base, with 17 bases left in between. Germline lookup yields CDR1 MGHRA and CDR2 YSYEKL. The CDR3 sequence is 16 residues long. The CDR3 nucleotides are TGCGCCAGCAGCCGCCTTCCGGGACACTTATCCTACGAGCAGTACTTC. It specifies CASSRLPGHLSYEQYF.

V gene TRBV5-4 combines with J gene TRBJ1-6, with 9 bases that match TRBD1. After removal of 4 bases from V and 1 base from J, the junction contained 6 bases not matched to a gene. The CDR3 spans 17 residues. Germline lookup yields CDR1 SGHNT and CDR2 YYREEE (reference sequence). In DNA form, the CDR3 reads TGTGCCAGCAGCGAGAAACAGGGGGCGTCCTATAATTCACCCCTCCACTTT. Translation: CASSEKQGASYNSPLHF.

The CDR3 region has the DNA TGTGCCAGCACTAACACCGGGACAGGGGATGGCTACACCTTC. Translation: CASTNTGTGDGYTF. The gene calls are TRBV18 and TRBJ1-2, with TRBD1 matching 10 bases. The CDR3 contains 14 residues. CDR1 KGHSH and CDR2 LQKENI come from the germline V gene. The V gene end was trimmed by 8 bases and the J gene end by 6 bases; junction bases not matched to a gene: 9.